This T cell receptor (beta chain) was observed in a study of Graves' ophthalmopathy and Graves' hyperthyroidism. Many counts were recorded for this clonotype. The length of the CDR3 is 21 residues. The J segment lost 5 bases and the V segment lost 4 bases, leaving 24 bases of the junction unmatched. Germline V gene data show CDR1 as SGHVS and CDR2 as FQNEAQ. From RNA, the CDR3 regions of TCR beta chains were amplified and sequenced. Amplification began with first-round RT-PCR using HTBI primers, then second-round multiplex PCR was performed. From the multiplex PCR reads, TCRdb called clonotypes with MiXCR, one entry per CDR3 protein. This sample has about 410,000 distinct CDR3 sequences, with approximately 16% found just once.

V is TRBV7-8 and J is TRBJ2-5; 11 bases match TRBD2. The origin of this receptor is a woman under 30 with Graves' ophthalmopathy. Material for sequencing was peripheral blood. CDR3 sequence: CASSYFRGDSSGGPGWETQYF. The CDR3 nucleotides read TGTGCCAGCAGCTACTTTAGGGGGGATTCTAGCGGGGGGCCCGGCTGGGAGACCCAGTACTTC.